This TCR beta chain is from a study of STAT5B mutations in CD4+ large granular lymphocyte leukemia. J gave up 9 bases and V 0 bases, and 1 base lay outside the gene matches. Germline-derived CDR1 and CDR2 are SGHTA and FQGNSA. CDR3 length equals 12 residues. Sequencing used immunoSEQ multiplex PCR; TCRdb keeps in-frame clones, though not all of them. This table holds more than 30,000 clones, 78% found once. The source is a human donor in good health. The chain carries TRBV7-2 and TRBJ2-5; 7 nucleotides align to TRBD1. Sequencing used CD4+ T cells from blood buffy coats. CDR3 nucleotide sequence: TGTGCCAGCAGCTTAGCCCAGGGGGCCCAGTACTTC. This sequence encodes CASSLAQGAQYF.